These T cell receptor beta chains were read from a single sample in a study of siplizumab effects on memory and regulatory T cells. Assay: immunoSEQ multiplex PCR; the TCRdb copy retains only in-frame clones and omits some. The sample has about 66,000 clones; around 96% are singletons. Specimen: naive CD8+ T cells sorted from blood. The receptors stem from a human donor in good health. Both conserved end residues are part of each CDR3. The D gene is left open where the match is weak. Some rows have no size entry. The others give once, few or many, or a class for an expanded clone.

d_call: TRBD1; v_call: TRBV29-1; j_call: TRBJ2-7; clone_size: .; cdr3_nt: TGCAGCGTTAATCCAGGACAGGGTGAAGAGCAGTACTTC; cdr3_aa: CSVNPGQGEEQYF
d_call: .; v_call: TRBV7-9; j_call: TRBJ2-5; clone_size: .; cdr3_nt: TGTGCCAGCAGCTTCTTTGGAGAAGAGACCCAGTACTTC; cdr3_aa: CASSFFGEETQYF
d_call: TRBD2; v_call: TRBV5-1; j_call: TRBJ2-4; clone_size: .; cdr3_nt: TGCGCCAGCAGCTTGGCATCTAGCGGGGGGTCCAAAAACATTCAGTACTTC; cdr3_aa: CASSLASSGGSKNIQYF
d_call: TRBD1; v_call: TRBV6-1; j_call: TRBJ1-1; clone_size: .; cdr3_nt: TGTGCCAGCAGTGACCGGACAGGGGGGAACCCTGAAGCTTTCTTT; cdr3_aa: CASSDRTGGNPEAFF
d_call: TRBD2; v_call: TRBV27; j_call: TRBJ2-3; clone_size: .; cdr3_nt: TGTGCCAGCCGACTAGCGGGGGCCGATACGCAGTATTTT; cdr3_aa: CASRLAGADTQYF
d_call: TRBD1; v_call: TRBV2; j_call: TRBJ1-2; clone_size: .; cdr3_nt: TGTGCCAGCAGTGAAGCGGTGGACAGGGTGGGAGGCACCTTC; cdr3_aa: CASSEAVDRVGGTF
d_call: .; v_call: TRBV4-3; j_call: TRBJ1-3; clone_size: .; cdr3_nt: TGCGCCAGCAGCCAAGATTCGGGGTCTGGAAACACCATATATTTT; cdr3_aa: CASSQDSGSGNTIYF
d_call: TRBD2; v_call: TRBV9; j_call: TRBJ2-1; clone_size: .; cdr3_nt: TGTGCCAGCAGCGTAGCCCTCGCGGGAGCTTCCTACAATGAGCAGTTCTTC; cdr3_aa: CASSVALAGASYNEQFF
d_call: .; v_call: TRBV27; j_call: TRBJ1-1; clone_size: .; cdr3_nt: TGTGCCAGCAGTTTATATGGCGGTTACACTGAAGCTTTCTTT; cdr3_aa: CASSLYGGYTEAFF
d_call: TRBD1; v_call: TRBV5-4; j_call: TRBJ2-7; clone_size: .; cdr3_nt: TGTGCCAGCAGTGCCGGGACAGGGGGTTACGAGCAGTACTTC; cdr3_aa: CASSAGTGGYEQYF
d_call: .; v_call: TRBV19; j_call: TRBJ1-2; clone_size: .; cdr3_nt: TGTGCCAGTAGTATCTGGGCACAGGGAAACTATGGCTACACCTTC; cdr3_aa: CASSIWAQGNYGYTF
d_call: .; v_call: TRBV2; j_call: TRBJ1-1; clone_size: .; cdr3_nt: TGTGCCAGACCCTTAGGAGTGAACACTGAAGCTTTCTTT; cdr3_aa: CARPLGVNTEAFF
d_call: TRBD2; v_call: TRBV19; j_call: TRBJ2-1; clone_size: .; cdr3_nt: TGTGCCAGTAGTTCAGGGCTAGCGGGGGTCTCTACCTACAATGAGCAGTTCTTC; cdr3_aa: CASSSGLAGVSTYNEQFF
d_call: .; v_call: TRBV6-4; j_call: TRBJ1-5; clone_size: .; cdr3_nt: TGTGCCAGCAGCGCTACTATCAATCAGCCCCAGCATTTT; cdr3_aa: CASSATINQPQHF
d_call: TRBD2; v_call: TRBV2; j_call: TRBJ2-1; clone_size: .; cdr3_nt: TGTGCCAGCAGTCAGCGGGGGTATTACAATGAGCAGTTCTTC; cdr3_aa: CASSQRGYYNEQFF
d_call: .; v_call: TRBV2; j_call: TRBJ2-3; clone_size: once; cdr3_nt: TGTGCCAGCAGTGAAATGGGGGAGCAGATCACAGATACGCAGTATTTT; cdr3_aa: CASSEMGEQITDTQYF
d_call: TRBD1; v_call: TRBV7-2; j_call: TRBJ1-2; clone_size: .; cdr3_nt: TGTGCCAGCAGCGCCGCGGGGGGACAGGTTTCCTATGGCTACACCTTC; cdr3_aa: CASSAAGGQVSYGYTF
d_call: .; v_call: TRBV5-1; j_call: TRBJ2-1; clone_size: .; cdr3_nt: TGCGCCAGCAGCTTGGATGGAGGCGGCCCCTACAATGAGCAGTTCTTC; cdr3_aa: CASSLDGGGPYNEQFF
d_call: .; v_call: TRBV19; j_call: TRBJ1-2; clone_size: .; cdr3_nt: TGTGCCACCTCCCCCGCGGCGTTCTATGGCTACACCTTC; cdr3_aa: CATSPAAFYGYTF
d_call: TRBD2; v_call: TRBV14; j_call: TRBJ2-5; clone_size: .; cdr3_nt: TGTGCCAGCAGCCAAGATAAGGCTAGCGGGAAAGAGACCCAGTACTTC; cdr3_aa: CASSQDKASGKETQYF
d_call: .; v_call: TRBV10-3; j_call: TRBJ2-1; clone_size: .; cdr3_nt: TGTGCCATCAGTGACAGGGCCAATGAGCAGTTCTTC; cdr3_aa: CAISDRANEQFF
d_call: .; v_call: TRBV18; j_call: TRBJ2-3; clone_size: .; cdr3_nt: TGTGCCAGCTCACTTCCCGATACGCAGTATTTT; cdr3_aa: CASSLPDTQYF
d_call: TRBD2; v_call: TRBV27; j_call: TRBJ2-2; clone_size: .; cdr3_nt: TGTGCCAGCAGTTTCTTCCCCGGGACTAGCGATGGGGGAAGCACCGGGGAGCTGTTTTTT; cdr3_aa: CASSFFPGTSDGGSTGELFF
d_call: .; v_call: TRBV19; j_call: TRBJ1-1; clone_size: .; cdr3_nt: TGTGCCAGTAGTATAATGGTCGCATTGAACACTGAAGCTTTCTTT; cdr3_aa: CASSIMVALNTEAFF
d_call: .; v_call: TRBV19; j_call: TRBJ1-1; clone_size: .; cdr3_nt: TGTGCCAGTGGATTGCCCTTACAGGGCTTAAACACTGAAGCTTTCTTT; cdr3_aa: CASGLPLQGLNTEAFF
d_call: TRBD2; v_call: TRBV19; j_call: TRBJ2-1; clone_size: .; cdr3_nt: TGTGCCAGTAGTATGGGACTAGCGGGGCACAATGAGCAGTTCTTC; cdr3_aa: CASSMGLAGHNEQFF
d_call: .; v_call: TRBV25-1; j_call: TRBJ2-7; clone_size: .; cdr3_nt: TGTGCCAGCAGTGGCGGGACTCTCTACGAGCAGTACTTC; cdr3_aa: CASSGGTLYEQYF
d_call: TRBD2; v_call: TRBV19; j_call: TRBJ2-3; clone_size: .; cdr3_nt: TGTGCCAGTAGTAAATCGACTAGCCCATTCACAGATACGCAGTATTTT; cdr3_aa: CASSKSTSPFTDTQYF
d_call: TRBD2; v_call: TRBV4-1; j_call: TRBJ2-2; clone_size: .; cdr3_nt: TGCGCCAGCAGCCAAGGACGCGGGGGGCCCGGGGAGCTGTTTTTT; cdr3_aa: CASSQGRGGPGELFF
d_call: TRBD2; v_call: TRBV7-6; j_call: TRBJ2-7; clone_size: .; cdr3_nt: TGTGCCAGCAGCTTAGTAGCGGGGGATAGCTCCTACGAGCAGTACTTC; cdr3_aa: CASSLVAGDSSYEQYF
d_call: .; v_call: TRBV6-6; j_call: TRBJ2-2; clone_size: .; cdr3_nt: TGTGCCAGCAGTTATGGGGAAGGCGGGGAGCTGTTTTTT; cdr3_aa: CASSYGEGGELFF
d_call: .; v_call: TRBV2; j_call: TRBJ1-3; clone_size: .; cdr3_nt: TGTGCCAGCTATGGGACTTGGGGAAACACCATATATTTT; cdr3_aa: CASYGTWGNTIYF
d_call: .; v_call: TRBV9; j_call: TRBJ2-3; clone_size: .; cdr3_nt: TGTGCCAGCAGCGACGTTCGACCGGGACCCCTCACAGATACGCAGTATTTT; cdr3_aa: CASSDVRPGPLTDTQYF
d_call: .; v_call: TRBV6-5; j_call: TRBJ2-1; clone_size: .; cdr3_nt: TGTGCCAGCAGGGTCCGGGGAGAGCAGTTCTTC; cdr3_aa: CASRVRGEQFF
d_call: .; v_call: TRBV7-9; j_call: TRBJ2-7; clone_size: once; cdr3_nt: TGTGCCAGCAGCCATGGGGACGAGCAGTACTTC; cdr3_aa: CASSHGDEQYF
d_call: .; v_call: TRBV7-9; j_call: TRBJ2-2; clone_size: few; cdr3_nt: TGTGCCAGCAGCTTCATTTCCGGGGAGCTGTTTTTT; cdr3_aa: CASSFISGELFF
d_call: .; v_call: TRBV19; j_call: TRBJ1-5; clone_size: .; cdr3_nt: TGTGCCAGCACCCGGGGCCCGGCTCAGCCCCAGCATTTT; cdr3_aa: CASTRGPAQPQHF